This entry lists 26 T cell receptor beta chains sequenced from one sample in a study of T cell repertoires in cytomegalovirus infection. TCRdb reanalysed the reads using MiXCR and keeps one entry per CDR3 protein. The sample lists about 740,000 distinct CDR3 sequences; under 40% were seen once. The sequencing sample was made of PBMCs. All receptors come from a human donor in good health (CMV status not recorded). Some clones in this sample may be carry-over from other donors' samples.

This clonotype has at least ten counts. The rearrangement joins TRBV7-8 to TRBJ2-3; the D is unclear. V was shortened by 0 bases and J by 2 bases, with 15 bases between the two germline ends. The CDR3 runs to 17 residues. CDR1 and CDR2 (germline): SGHVS, FQNEAQ. CDR3 bases: TGTGCCAGCAGCTTAGCGATCTGGGCTACCGACACAGATACGCAGTATTTT. It yields the protein CASSLAIWATDTDTQYF.

The rearrangement links TRBV5-4 to TRBJ2-7; TRBD2 matches 10 bases. V was pared by 1 base and J by 4 bases, with 5 bases of the junction left unmatched. From germline, CDR1 is SGHNT and CDR2 YYREEE (reference sequence). The CDR3 is made up of 15 amino acids. The CDR3 loop reads CASSLSGRARYEQYF. The CDR3 DNA reads as TGTGCCAGCAGCTTGAGCGGGAGGGCTCGGTACGAGCAGTACTTC.

V usage is TRBV5-1 and J usage is TRBJ2-7; D gene uncertain. The CDR3 length is 14 residues. Germline CDR1 is SGHRS and CDR2 is YFSETQ. Trimming shortened V by 4 bases and J by 0 bases, and 11 bases separated the two germline ends. The CDR3 DNA reads as TGCGCCAGCAGCCCCTCGGACGGCTCCTACGAGCAGTACTTC. It specifies CASSPSDGSYEQYF.

The chain links TRBV6-1 to TRBJ1-2, with 7 bases matching TRBD1. Germline assignment: CDR1 MNHNS and CDR2 SASEGT. J gave up 1 base and V 5 bases, and 7 bases lay outside the gene matches. CDR3 length equals 15 residues. The CDR3 sequence is CASSTPQGNNYGYTF. CDR3 sequence (DNA): TGTGCCAGCAGTACCCCACAGGGGAATAACTATGGCTACACCTTC.

The rearrangement uses TRBV28 and TRBJ2-6; D is perhaps TRBD1 or TRBD2 (5 bases each). V was trimmed by 8 bases and J by 0 bases, leaving 8 bases between them. Looked up from germline, CDR1 is MDHEN and CDR2 is SYDVKM. This CDR3 comprises 14 residues. The CDR3 DNA follows: TGTGCCAGCGAGGGGTTCTCTGGGGCCAACGTCCTGACTTTC. It yields the protein CASEGFSGANVLTF.

This clonotype turned up a few times. This chain links TRBV12-3 or TRBV12-4 with TRBJ2-1; 11 nucleotides line up with TRBD2. This CDR3 comprises 15 residues. Trimming cost V 4 bases and J 9 bases; bases outside gene matches: 8. In nucleotides, the CDR3 is TGTGCCAGCAGTTCAACTAGCGGGAGAGGGGGTGAGCAGTTCTTC. Encoded protein: CASSSTSGRGGEQFF.

On this clonotype itself: The junction does not match germline at one end; this may be a read error. The V call is TRBV4-1, the J call TRBJ2-1; unclear D gene. Germline V gene sequence: CDR1 MGHRA, CDR2 YSYEKL. The CDR3 covers 13 residues. The CDR3 spells CASSQGAGVEQFF. The CDR3, as DNA: TGTGCCAGCAGCCAAGGTGCTGGCGTTGAGCAGTTCTTC.

This clonotype was observed a handful of times. The rearrangement uses TRBV6-6 and TRBJ2-1; D is ambiguous. Germline-derived CDR1 and CDR2 are MNHNY and SVGAGI (reference sequence). The CDR3 has 16 amino acids. Trimming left V 3 bases short and J 6 bases short, with 18 bases between. CDR3 amino acids: CASSYYVRAPGNEQFF. The CDR3 coding sequence is TGTGCCAGCAGTTATTACGTCCGGGCCCCCGGCAATGAGCAGTTCTTC.

This clonotype showed up just a few times. V usage is TRBV7-9 and J usage is TRBJ1-1; 7 bases fit TRBD1. The CDR3 spans 15 residues. Trimming removed 5 bases from V and 1 base from J; junction bases left unmatched: 7. The germline V gene has CDR1 SEHNR and CDR2 FQNEAQ (reference sequence). CDR3 nucleotide sequence: TGTGCCAGCAGCGGGACAGCTTTAGAGAACACTGAAGCTTTCTTT. Encoded protein: CASSGTALENTEAFF.

This clonotype was seen just once. This chain joins TRBV24-1 and TRBJ2-3, with unresolved D. Germline-derived CDR1 and CDR2 are KGHDR and SFDVKD. V was shortened by 4 bases and J by 4 bases, with 11 bases between the two germline ends. This CDR3 comprises 14 residues. The CDR3 sequence: CATSDTDGSDTQYF. The CDR3 DNA reads TGTGCCACCAGTGACACGGACGGCTCAGATACGCAGTATTTT.

This clonotype occurred a few times. This rearrangement joins TRBV7-9 to TRBJ2-4; tentative D call: TRBD2 (7 bases). The CDR3 covers 13 residues. Germline CDR1 and CDR2: SEHNR and FQNEAQ (reference sequence). The germline V and J ends were trimmed by 3 bases and 7 bases, with 10 bases remaining between them. CDR3 in DNA: TGTGCCAGCAGCTTCGGGGGGCCCAACATTCAGTACTTC. As protein: CASSFGGPNIQYF.

This clonotype has just a few counts. The chain recombines TRBV30 with TRBJ2-1; 9 bases match TRBD1. J lost 6 bases, V lost 5 bases, and 8 bases had no gene match. CDR1 is GTSNPN and CDR2 is SVGIG in the germline V gene (reference sequence). The CDR3 loop spans 14 amino acids. CDR3 loop: CAWGSGGQGNEQFF. In nucleotides, the CDR3 is TGTGCCTGGGGGTCGGGGGGACAGGGCAATGAGCAGTTCTTC.

In this sample, this clonotype turned up a few times. The chain employs TRBV4-2 and TRBJ2-1; 7 bases are a match to TRBD1. The CDR3 has 17 amino acids. Germline CDR1 LGHNA, CDR2 YNFKEQ. The trim removed 4 bases at V and 5 bases at J, leaving 14 bases unmatched. For the CDR3, the DNA is TGTGCCAGCAGCCGCGAAGGGGGCCCCAGCCTTCACAATGAGCAGTTCTTC. It is translated as CASSREGGPSLHNEQFF.

The chain is built from TRBV28 and TRBJ2-3, with 11 bases fitting TRBD2. The germline V gene has CDR1 MDHEN and CDR2 SYDVKM. V was pared by 7 bases and J by 1 base, with 7 bases of the junction left unmatched. This CDR3 is 16 amino acids long. The DNA for the CDR3 is TGTGCCAGCAACGTGCTAGCGGGAGGAGGCACAGATACGCAGTATTTT. Encoded protein: CASNVLAGGGTDTQYF.

This clonotype came up a few times. The chain recombines TRBV29-1 with TRBJ1-1; D uncertain. CDR3 length: 13 amino acids. The germline CDR1 and CDR2 sequences are SQVTM and ANQGSEA. Trimming left V 1 base short and J 5 bases short, with 11 bases between. CDR3 sequence (DNA): TGCAGCGTTGAAGTTTTGAAGGGAACTGAAGCTTTCTTT. Encoded protein: CSVEVLKGTEAFF.

The sample holds one count of this clonotype. CDR3 amino acids: CATKDTGLGYGYTF. The CDR3 bases are TGTGCCACTAAAGATACAGGACTCGGCTATGGCTACACCTTC. J is TRBJ1-2 and V is TRBV6-6; a weak D match, TRBD1 (5 bases). The ends were cut back, 10 bases at V and 4 bases at J, with 19 bases in the middle. The CDR3 loop spans 14 amino acids. CDR1 and CDR2 (germline): MNHNY, SVGAGI (reference sequence).

This clonotype occurred many times. This sequence joins TRBV11-3 and TRBJ2-1, with unresolved D. Germline CDR1 SGHNT, CDR2 YENEEA. V was trimmed by 1 base and J by 5 bases, leaving 3 bases between them. There are 12 residues in the CDR3. The DNA of the CDR3 is TGTGCCAGCAGCTTAGGGGACAATGAGCAGTTCTTC. Residues: CASSLGDNEQFF.

The CDR3 DNA follows: TGTGCCAGCAGGTCACAGGGAGGGGGTCAGCCCCAGCATTTT. This codes for CASRSQGGGQPQHF. The V gene is TRBV28, the J gene TRBJ1-5; possibly TRBD1 for D (6 bases). Germline loops: CDR1 MDHEN, CDR2 SYDVKM. This CDR3 is built from 14 residues. V shed 6 bases and J shed 6 bases, with 15 bases lying between them. The variable domain in full, completed from reference TRBV28 and TRBJ1-5, reads DVKVTQSSRYLVKRTGEKVFLECVQDMDHENMFWYRQDPGLGLRLIYFSYDVKMKEKGDIPEGYSVSREKKERFSLILESASTNQTSMYLCASRSQGGGQPQHFGDGTRLSIL.

The sample holds a few counts of this clonotype. This sequence joins TRBV13 and TRBJ1-6, with D possibly being TRBD1 (5 bases). Trimming took off 5 bases at V and 7 bases at J, with 18 bases between the two ends. CDR1 PRHDT and CDR2 FYEKMQ come from the germline V gene (reference sequence). The length of the CDR3 is 16 residues. CDR3 in DNA: TGTGCCAGCAGCCTCCGTCCGGGGGGGTGGAATTCACCCCTCCACTTT. Protein: CASSLRPGGWNSPLHF. Variable domain in full (rest from reference TRBV13 and TRBJ1-6): AAGVIQSPRHLIKEKRETATLKCYPIPRHDTVYWYQQGPGQDPQFLISFYEKMQSDKGSIPDRFSAQQFSDYHSELNMSSLELGDSALYFCASSLRPGGWNSPLHFGNGTRLTVT.

This clonotype was detected a few times. CDR3: CASSRTLETQYF. CDR3 nucleotide sequence: TGTGCCAGCAGCCGCACCCTAGAGACCCAGTACTTC. The chain combines TRBV7-8 with TRBJ2-5, with unresolved D. Trimming removed 5 bases at V and 4 bases at J, with 8 bases between. The CDR3 covers 12 residues. Germline CDR1 reads SGHVS; CDR2 reads FQNEAQ.

Ten or more counts support this clonotype. The chain is built from TRBV4-1 and TRBJ2-5, with D perhaps TRBD2 (7 bases). The germline CDR1 and CDR2 sequences are MGHRA and YSYEKL. This CDR3 is 16 amino acids long. The germline V and J ends were trimmed by 1 base and 4 bases, with 16 bases remaining between them. In nucleotides, the CDR3 is TGCGCCAGCAGCCAAGTGGGGGGGGGCCTAGGAGAGACCCAGTACTTC. Its translation is CASSQVGGGLGETQYF.

This clonotype was seen many times. This chain links TRBV7-2 with TRBJ2-1; D is possibly TRBD1 or TRBD2 (6 bases each). This CDR3 spans 12 amino acids. With 4 bases removed from V and 9 bases from J, the gap between germline ends came to 10 bases. Germline CDR1 and CDR2: SGHTA and FQGNSA. The CDR3 region is CASSSRGGEQFF. CDR3 in DNA: TGTGCCAGCAGCTCCAGGGGAGGTGAGCAGTTCTTC.

V usage is TRBV24-1 and J usage is TRBJ2-1; 7 bases are shared with TRBD1. V was clipped by 4 bases and J by 8 bases; unmatched bases: 7. This CDR3 region has 14 residues. Germline loops: CDR1 KGHDR, CDR2 SFDVKD. The CDR3: CATSETSTGDEQFF. CDR3 bases: TGTGCCACCAGTGAGACCTCAACAGGGGATGAGCAGTTCTTC.

This clonotype was observed many times. The chain employs TRBV7-8 and TRBJ1-1; 7 bases are a match to TRBD1. The CDR3 covers 18 residues. Germline-derived CDR1 and CDR2 are SGHVS and FQNEAQ. The V segment lost 5 bases and the J segment 10 bases; nucleotides outside the gene matches: 25. The CDR3 coding sequence is TGTGCCAGCAGCCCTAGACAGGGTTCAAGCGGGAGCCTATCAGGAGCTTTCTTT. Its translation: CASSPRQGSSGSLSGAFF.

This clonotype was observed at least ten times. The rearrangement joins TRBV12-3 or TRBV12-4 to TRBJ1-5, with unresolved D. Trimming removed 5 bases at V and 4 bases at J, with 18 bases between. This CDR3 region has 16 residues. The CDR3 coding sequence is TGTGCCAGCAGTCCGTTTGAAAGGGTCCTTAATCAGCCCCAGCATTTT. This gives the protein CASSPFERVLNQPQHF.

This clonotype was detected many times. This sequence joins TRBV7-2 and TRBJ1-1; TRBD1 is a possible D gene (5 bases). The CDR3 is 15 amino acids. Between the trimmed V and J ends, which lost 5 bases and 7 bases, there was a span of 20 bases. Germline assignment: CDR1 SGHTA and CDR2 FQGNSA. CDR3 loop: CASSPMGLTAREAFF. CDR3 nucleotides: TGTGCCAGCAGCCCAATGGGACTAACCGCCCGTGAAGCTTTCTTT.